What follows are 8 T cell receptor beta chains derived from one specimen sequenced in a study of beta chain features in type 1 diabetes. The entirety of the isolated RNA underwent reverse transcription, so expressed TCRB transcripts were sequenced. Repertoires were generated with immunoSEQ multiplex PCR, while TCRdb's copy carries only in-frame clones and drops some. The sample shows 80,000 to 90,000 clones, about a third of them seen only once. The sample comprised stem cell memory CD4+ T cells from blood. These receptors were taken from a woman under 30 in good health.

The chain is built from TRBV5-1 and TRBJ2-3; weak D call: TRBD2 (5 bases). Trimming pared 2 bases from V and 1 base from J, leaving 23 bases between. CDR3 length: 19 residues. Germline CDR1 and CDR2: SGHRS and YFSETQ. CDR3 loop: CASSFRRGSQAEGTDTQYF. The CDR3 DNA reads TGCGCCAGCAGCTTCCGCCGGGGAAGCCAGGCCGAGGGCACAGATACGCAGTATTTT.

This clone was seen a few times. The V call is TRBV10-3, the J call TRBJ2-1; 7 bases agree with TRBD1. Germline values: CDR1 ENHRY, CDR2 SYGVKD. Trimming took 4 bases from V and 5 from J; bases not matched to a gene: 5. The CDR3 covers 14 residues. The CDR3: CAISARDSDNEQFF. CDR3 in DNA: TGTGCCATCAGTGCCCGGGACAGTGACAATGAGCAGTTCTTC.

This clone was detected only a few times. V gene TRBV7-2 combines with J gene TRBJ1-1, with D tentatively TRBD1 (5 bases). The CDR3 is 13 amino acids. V was clipped by 4 bases and J by 1 base, with 7 bases between them. Germline values: CDR1 SGHTA, CDR2 FQGNSA. In DNA, the CDR3 is TGTGCCAGCAGCTCCGGACAGAACACTGAAGCTTTCTTT. It encodes CASSSGQNTEAFF.

This sequence joins TRBV2 and TRBJ2-7; 9 nucleotides agree with TRBD2. CDR3 length equals 15 residues. The germline V gene has CDR1 SNHLY and CDR2 FYNNEI. Trimming at V came to 3 bases and at J to 6 bases, leaving 9 bases not matched to a gene. CDR3 sequence (DNA): TGTGCCAGCAGTGAGGGGAGCGGGAGGAGAGGCGAGCAGTACTTC. Its protein is CASSEGSGRRGEQYF.

This chain links TRBV5-5 with TRBJ2-7; 7 bases agree with TRBD1. The CDR3 is 16 residues long. V lost 4 bases and J lost 5; bases outside the gene matches: 15. CDR1 and CDR2 (germline): SGHKS, YYEKEE (reference sequence). CDR3 sequence reads: CASSASKGQLEDEQYF. CDR3 nucleotides: TGTGCCAGCAGCGCGTCGAAGGGACAGCTTGAGGACGAGCAGTACTTC.

This clone was found a few times. The chain combines TRBV5-1 with TRBJ2-7; D perhaps matches TRBD2 (7 bases). The germline V gene encodes CDR1 SGHRS and CDR2 YFSETQ. The CDR3 runs 15 residues. V was trimmed by 0 bases and J by 7 bases, leaving 17 bases between them. CDR3 loop: CASSLGGGGPPEQYF. In DNA form, the CDR3 reads TGCGCCAGCAGCTTGGGAGGGGGAGGGCCCCCGGAGCAGTACTTC.

The gene calls are TRBV6-5 and TRBJ1-1, with D uncertain. Germline CDR1 and CDR2: MNHEY and SVGAGI. This CDR3 has 14 amino acids. Trimming cost V 0 bases and J 1 base, with 6 bases left between them. CDR3 protein: CASSYSVANTEAFF. The CDR3 DNA sequence: TGTGCCAGCAGTTACTCGGTAGCGAACACTGAAGCTTTCTTT.

The chain carries TRBV6-1 and TRBJ2-7; D gene uncertain. In germline, CDR1 is MNHNS, CDR2 SASEGT. V shed 5 bases and J shed 4 bases, with 9 bases lying between them. CDR3 length: 12 amino acids. CDR3 sequence (DNA): TGTGCCAGCAGTCACGCCGGGTACGAGCAGTACTTC. It specifies CASSHAGYEQYF.